Below are 3 T cell receptor beta chains sequenced from a single sample in a study of cytomegalovirus exposure and HLA in healthy donors. Both 60 Vbeta primers and 13 Jbeta primers went into the PCR. Generated by immunoSEQ multiplex PCR, the TCRdb table keeps only in-frame clones and is missing some. The sample consists of 110,000 to 150,000 clones, 65% to 85% of them appearing once. Sequenced input: PBMCs. The receptors originated from a male donor in good health and CMV-seronegative.

This chain joins TRBV29-1 and TRBJ2-3; no definite D call. The CDR3 consists of 14 residues. Germline-derived CDR1 and CDR2 are SQVTM and ANQGSEA. Trimming took 4 bases from V and 4 from J, leaving 15 bases between them. DNA for the CDR3: TGCAGCGTTGTTACGAATAGTAACCCAGATACGCAGTATTTT. Protein product: CSVVTNSNPDTQYF.

This sequence joins TRBV6-5 and TRBJ2-2; 9 nucleotides match TRBD2. Germline V gene lookup returns CDR1 MNHEY and CDR2 SVGAGI. The ends lost 4 bases at V and 4 bases at J; junction bases unmatched: 4. The CDR3 totals 15 residues. CDR3 in amino acids: CASSWLAGSTGELFF. The CDR3 region has the DNA TGTGCCAGCAGTTGGCTAGCGGGAAGCACCGGGGAGCTGTTTTTT.

V gene TRBV7-3 combines with J gene TRBJ2-3; 10 bases agree with TRBD2. In germline, CDR1 is SGHTA, CDR2 FQGTGA. The CDR3 contains 17 residues. V lost 0 bases, J lost 4 bases, and 7 bases stayed unmatched. The CDR3 loop reads CASSLTAGGQGADTQYF. CDR3 sequence (DNA): TGTGCCAGCAGCTTAACAGCGGGGGGGCAGGGTGCAGATACGCAGTATTTT.